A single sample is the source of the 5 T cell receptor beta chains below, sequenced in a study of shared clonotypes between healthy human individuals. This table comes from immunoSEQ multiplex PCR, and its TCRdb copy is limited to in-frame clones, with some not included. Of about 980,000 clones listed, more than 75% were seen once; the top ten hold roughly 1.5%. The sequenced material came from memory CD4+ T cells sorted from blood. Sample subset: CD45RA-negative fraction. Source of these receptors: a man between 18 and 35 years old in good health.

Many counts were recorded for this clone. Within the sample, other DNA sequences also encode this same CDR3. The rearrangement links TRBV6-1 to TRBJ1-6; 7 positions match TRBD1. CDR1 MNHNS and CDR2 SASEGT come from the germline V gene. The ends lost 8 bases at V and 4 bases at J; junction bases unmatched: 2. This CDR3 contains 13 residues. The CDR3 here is CASRDSYNSPLHF. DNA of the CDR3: TGTGCCAGCCGGGACAGTTATAATTCACCCCTCCACTTT.

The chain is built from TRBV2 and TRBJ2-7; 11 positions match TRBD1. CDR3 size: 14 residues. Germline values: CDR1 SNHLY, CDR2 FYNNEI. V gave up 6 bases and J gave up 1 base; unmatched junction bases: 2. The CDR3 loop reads CASRGQGGSYEQYF. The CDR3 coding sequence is TGTGCCAGCAGGGGACAGGGGGGTTCCTACGAGCAGTACTTC.

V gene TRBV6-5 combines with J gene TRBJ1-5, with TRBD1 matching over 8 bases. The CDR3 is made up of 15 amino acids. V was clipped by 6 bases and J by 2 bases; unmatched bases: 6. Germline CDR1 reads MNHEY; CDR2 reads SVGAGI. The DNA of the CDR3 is TGTGCCAGCAGCCCCAGGGGACAGGGCAATCAGCCCCAGCATTTT. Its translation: CASSPRGQGNQPQHF.

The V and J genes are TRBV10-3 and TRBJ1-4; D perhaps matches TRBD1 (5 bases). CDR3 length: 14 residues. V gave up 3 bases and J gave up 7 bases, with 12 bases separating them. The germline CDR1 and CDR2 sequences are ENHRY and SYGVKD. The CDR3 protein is CAISDSGSVEKLFF. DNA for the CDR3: TGTGCCATCAGTGACTCAGGGTCCGTTGAAAAACTGTTTTTT.

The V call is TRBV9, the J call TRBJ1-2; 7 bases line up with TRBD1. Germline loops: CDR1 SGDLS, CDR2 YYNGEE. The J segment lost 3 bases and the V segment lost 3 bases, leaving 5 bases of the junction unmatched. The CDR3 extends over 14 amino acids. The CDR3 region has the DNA TGTGCCAGCAGCGCCGTGACAGGGCACTATGGCTACACCTTC. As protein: CASSAVTGHYGYTF.